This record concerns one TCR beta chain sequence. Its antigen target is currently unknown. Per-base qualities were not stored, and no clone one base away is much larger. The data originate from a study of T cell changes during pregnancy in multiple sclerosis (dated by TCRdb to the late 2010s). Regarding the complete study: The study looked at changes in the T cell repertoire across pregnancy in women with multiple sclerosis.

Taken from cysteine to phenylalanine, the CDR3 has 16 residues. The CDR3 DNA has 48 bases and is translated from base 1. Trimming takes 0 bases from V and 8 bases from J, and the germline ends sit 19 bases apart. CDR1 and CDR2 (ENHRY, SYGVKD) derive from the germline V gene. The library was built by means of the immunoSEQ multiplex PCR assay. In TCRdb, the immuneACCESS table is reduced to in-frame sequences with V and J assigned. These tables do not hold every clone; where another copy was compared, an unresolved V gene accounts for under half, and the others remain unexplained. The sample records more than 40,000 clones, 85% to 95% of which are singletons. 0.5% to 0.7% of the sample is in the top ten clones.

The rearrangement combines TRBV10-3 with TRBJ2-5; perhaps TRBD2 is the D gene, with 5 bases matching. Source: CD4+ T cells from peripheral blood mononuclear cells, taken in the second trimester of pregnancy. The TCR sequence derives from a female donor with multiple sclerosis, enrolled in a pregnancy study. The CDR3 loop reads CAISESGRGQSSTQYF. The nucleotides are TGTGCCATCAGTGAGTCTGGGAGAGGCCAGTCCAGTACCCAGTACTTC.